This T cell receptor (beta chain) appears in the sequencing data of a study of control samples from healthy donors and cancer patients. Repertoires were generated with immunoSEQ multiplex PCR, while TCRdb's copy carries only in-frame clones and drops some. The data show approximately 160,000 clones, 80% to 95% seen once. The V and J ends lost 5 bases and 4 bases, in that order; junction bases with no gene match: 4. CDR1 and CDR2 from the germline V gene are MRHNA and SNTAGT. This CDR3 has 14 residues. The genes are TRBV6-4 and TRBJ2-3; 9 nucleotides agree with TRBD1. The sequencing input was blood. The source is a woman in her 30s in good health. CDR3 sequence: CASSSTGGADTQYF. Here the CDR3 DNA reads TGTGCCAGCAGTAGTACAGGGGGCGCAGATACGCAGTATTTT.